This T cell receptor beta chain was sequenced for a study of blood T cell repertoires in COVID-19. Source study methods: Amplification from reference gene primers served as the basis for estimated nucleated cell counts. Measured with immunoSEQ multiplex PCR; TCRdb has only the in-frame clones, and not every one. Clone size and the V and J calls come from that table; the DNA yielded D and trimming. The sample consists of about 240,000 clones, about 86% of them appearing once. The CDR3 totals 15 residues. Germline values: CDR1 LNHDA, CDR2 SQIVND (reference sequence). V dropped 6 bases and J dropped 7 bases, with 19 bases sitting between them.

The sample comprised peripheral blood. The sequence derives from a woman older than 75 with acute or convalescent COVID-19. The chain couples TRBV19 to TRBJ1-5, with D perhaps TRBD1 (5 bases). Here the CDR3 DNA reads TGTGCCAGTAGCCTCGGGGCGGGGGGTATCCAGCCCCAGCATTTT. Translated: CASSLGAGGIQPQHF.